This TCR beta chain was sequenced during a study of tumor-infiltrating lymphocytes in primary liver carcinoma. The study's findings and limits: Tumor-adjacent and tumor-blood pairs shared less of their repertoires than tumor region pairs shared.

This clonotype was seen only a few times. The antigen is unknown. The junction departs from germline at one end; a sequencing error may be responsible. The CDR3 has 15 residues. Germline values: CDR1 SGHAT, CDR2 FQNNGV. Each 20-30 mg portion of unsorted bulk tissue served as the source for co-extraction of RNA and DNA. Patients carried chronic HBV infection without prior treatment. Tumors were each sampled at five separate regions. Tumor samples all exceeded 80% viable tumor cells. Total RNA (about 500 ng) served as template for TCR beta cDNA synthesis primed by a constant-region primer. Libraries of TCR beta came from three nested multiplex PCR rounds with slightly modified ARM-PCR. A C-beta reverse primer was combined with TRBV1-TRBV30 forward primers in the first two PCR rounds, and each round had about 10 cycles. Using its own MiXCR run on the multiplex PCR reads, TCRdb lists one record per CDR3 protein. The table shows some 110,000 distinct CDR3 sequences, with roughly 80% occurring only once.

V is TRBV11-2 and J is TRBJ2-6; possible D gene TRBD1, 5 bases. This receptor was obtained from a man in his forties or fifties with primary liver carcinoma and hepatitis B virus infection. Sequencing was performed on liver tumor tissue from sampling region 3. Subset in this sample: tumor region T3, left-lateral pole. CDR3 in DNA: TGTGCCACCCATCGTCCGCGCTCTGGGGCCAACATCCTGACTTTC. The encoded protein is CATHRPRSGANILTF.